One sample yielded the 20 T cell receptor beta chains listed below, sequenced in a study of T cell changes during pregnancy in multiple sclerosis. Assay: immunoSEQ multiplex PCR; the TCRdb copy retains only in-frame clones and omits some. The sample holds about 72,000 clones, 75% to 95% seen once. The specimen comprised peripheral blood, sampled in the third trimester of pregnancy. These receptors came from a female donor in good health, enrolled as a control in a pregnancy study.

The chain uses TRBV6-6 and TRBJ1-1; 7 nucleotides match TRBD1. J gave up 3 bases and V 7 bases, and 5 bases lay outside the gene matches. The germline gives CDR1 MNHNY, CDR2 SVGAGI (reference sequence). CDR3 size: 13 residues. CDR3 protein: CASTSGGYTEAFF. For the CDR3, the DNA is TGTGCCAGCACCTCAGGGGGATACACTGAAGCTTTCTTT.

The chain links TRBV4-2 to TRBJ2-7; 15 bases are a match to TRBD2. The CDR3 length is 17 residues. The germline gives CDR1 LGHNA, CDR2 YNFKEQ. The V gene end was trimmed by 3 bases and the J gene end by 5 bases; junction bases not matched to a gene: 8. CDR3 bases: TGTGCCAGCAGCCAGGCTCTTGGGACTAGCGGGAGGCACGAGCAGTACTTC. It specifies CASSQALGTSGRHEQYF.

The genes are TRBV7-9 and TRBJ1-6; the match to TRBD1 covers 8 bases. Germline lookup yields CDR1 SEHNR and CDR2 FQNEAQ (reference sequence). This CDR3 has 14 residues. The J segment lost 10 bases and the V segment lost 4 bases, leaving 6 bases of the junction unmatched. The CDR3 region has the DNA TGTGCCAGCAGCTCCGGACAGGGAAACTCACCCCTCCACTTT. It yields the protein CASSSGQGNSPLHF.

This chain joins TRBV28 and TRBJ1-2; D unclear. The V gene's germline CDR1 is MDHEN and CDR2 SYDVKM. V was trimmed by 2 bases and J by 6 bases, leaving 10 bases between them. The CDR3 sequence is 13 residues long. In DNA, the CDR3 is TGTGCCAGCAGTTTAGGGCAGGTCGATGGCTACACCTTC. Translated, it gives CASSLGQVDGYTF.

This clone has a single count. The V call is TRBV7-2, the J call TRBJ2-7, with TRBD1 matching 7 bases. Germline-derived CDR1 and CDR2 are SGHTA and FQGNSA. V was clipped by 3 bases and J by 1 base; unmatched bases: 6. The CDR3 loop spans 15 amino acids. The CDR3 reads CASSFESGGSYEQYF. The CDR3 DNA reads TGTGCCAGCAGCTTTGAGTCAGGGGGATCCTACGAGCAGTACTTC.

This sequence joins TRBV11-2 and TRBJ2-7, with 7 bases aligning to TRBD2. The CDR3 sequence is 15 residues long. CDR1 is SGHAT and CDR2 is FQNNGV in the germline V gene. V lost 5 bases to trimming and J lost 2 bases; unmatched junction nucleotides: 9. CDR3 DNA sequence: TGTGCCAGCAGCCTTTCTAGCGGAGGTACCTACGAGCAGTACTTC. This translates into CASSLSSGGTYEQYF.

The sample holds one count of this clone. The rearrangement uses TRBV4-3 and TRBJ1-2; maybe TRBD1 (5 bases). CDR1 is LGHNA and CDR2 is YSLEER in the germline V gene. CDR3 length: 15 amino acids. V was trimmed by 1 base and J by 2 bases, leaving 11 bases between them. The CDR3 region has the DNA TGCGCCAGCAGCCAAGGGTTCCAGGGCAACTATGGCTACACCTTC. Protein sequence: CASSQGFQGNYGYTF.

The chain uses TRBV2 and TRBJ2-2; tentatively, D is TRBD2 (6 bases). CDR3 length equals 15 residues. V was trimmed by 0 bases and J by 5 bases, leaving 10 bases between them. In germline, CDR1 is SNHLY, CDR2 FYNNEI. Here the CDR3 reads CASSEALARTGELFF. As DNA, the CDR3 is TGTGCCAGCAGTGAAGCCCTAGCGAGAACCGGGGAGCTGTTTTTT.

The chain uses TRBV6-4 and TRBJ1-1, with 11 positions matching TRBD1. V gave up 0 bases and J gave up 4 bases; unmatched junction bases: 1. Germline CDR1 and CDR2: MRHNA and SNTAGT. This CDR3 comprises 15 residues. CDR3 region: CASSDSGTGGTEAFF. The CDR3 nucleotides are TGTGCCAGCAGTGACTCCGGGACAGGGGGCACTGAAGCTTTCTTT.

This chain uses TRBV7-2 with TRBJ1-1; D possibly corresponds to TRBD1 (5 bases). The CDR3 is made up of 16 amino acids. The V gene's germline CDR1 is SGHTA and CDR2 FQGNSA. The V and J ends lost 1 base and 1 base respectively, with 13 bases between them. The CDR3 DNA reads as TGTGCCAGCAGCTTAGTAGTCGGACATCCGAACACTGAAGCTTTCTTT. This sequence encodes CASSLVVGHPNTEAFF.

The chain joins TRBV18 to TRBJ2-3, with 10 nucleotides matching TRBD2. CDR1 and CDR2 from the germline V gene are KGHSH and LQKENI. The CDR3 length is 16 residues. V gave up 3 bases and J gave up 1 base; unmatched junction bases: 4. CDR3 protein: CASSPQLAGGTDTQYF. Here the CDR3 DNA reads TGTGCCAGCTCACCCCAGCTAGCGGGGGGCACAGATACGCAGTATTTT.

The chain links TRBV11-3 to TRBJ2-1; TRBD1 matches 9 bases. V lost 0 bases to trimming and J lost 7 bases; unmatched junction nucleotides: 7. This CDR3 is built from 16 residues. Germline V lookup: CDR1 SGHNT, CDR2 YENEEA. CDR3 region: CASSLDHGQGRNEQFF. CDR3 nucleotide sequence: TGTGCCAGCAGCTTAGATCATGGACAGGGGAGGAATGAGCAGTTCTTC.

The V and J genes are TRBV25-1 and TRBJ2-7; 7 bases align to TRBD2. The CDR3 totals 14 residues. CDR1 is MGHDK and CDR2 is SYGVNS in the germline V gene. J lost 0 bases, V lost 4 bases, and 3 bases had no gene match. The CDR3 is CASSGQRGSYEQYF. The DNA for the CDR3 is TGTGCCAGCAGTGGGCAGCGGGGCTCCTACGAGCAGTACTTC.

The chain couples TRBV4-1 to TRBJ1-5; 9 bases are a match to TRBD1. The CDR3 sequence is 15 residues long. The J segment lost 4 bases and the V segment lost 0 bases, leaving 1 base of the junction unmatched. The germline gives CDR1 MGHRA, CDR2 YSYEKL. CDR3 DNA: TGCGCCAGCAGCCAAGACGACAGGGGGAATCAGCCCCAGCATTTT. Protein sequence: CASSQDDRGNQPQHF.

This clone has a single count. The gene calls are TRBV7-2 and TRBJ2-1, with a possible D match to TRBD1 (5 bases). V lost 5 bases and J 4 bases, leaving 9 bases between the germline ends. The CDR3 spans 13 residues. Germline lookup yields CDR1 SGHTA and CDR2 FQGNSA. The CDR3 DNA is TGTGCCAGCAGCCCCAACAGGTACAATGAGCAGTTCTTC. Protein product: CASSPNRYNEQFF.

CDR3 protein: CASSAREGYEQYF. Written as DNA, the CDR3 is TGTGCCAGCAGTGCGAGGGAGGGCTACGAGCAGTACTTC. The chain recombines TRBV6-1 with TRBJ2-7; 7 positions match TRBD2. This CDR3 contains 13 residues. With 4 bases clipped from V and 3 bases from J, the junction kept 3 bases outside the gene matches. The germline V gene has CDR1 MNHNS and CDR2 SASEGT.

The chain uses TRBV7-9 and TRBJ2-7; D remains ambiguous. V dropped 6 bases and J dropped 2 bases, with 8 bases sitting between them. The CDR3 totals 12 residues. The germline V gene has CDR1 SEHNR and CDR2 FQNEAQ (reference sequence). CDR3 in amino acids: CASRGDTYEQYF. In nucleotides, the CDR3 is TGTGCCAGCAGAGGAGATACCTACGAGCAGTACTTC.

This clone has a single count. The chain links TRBV4-3 to TRBJ1-4; TRBD1 matches at 9 bases. The CDR3 is made up of 14 amino acids. J lost 8 bases, V lost 4 bases, and 5 bases had no gene match. Germline V lookup: CDR1 LGHNA, CDR2 YSLEER. The DNA for the CDR3 is TGCGCCAGCAGCCCACAGGGGGCAGGGGAAAAACTGTTTTTT. The encoded protein is CASSPQGAGEKLFF.

The chain recombines TRBV6-6 with TRBJ2-5, with TRBD1 as a possible D gene (5 bases). Deletions cut 5 bases from V and 5 bases from J, with 12 bases between. The length of the CDR3 is 13 residues. Looked up from germline, CDR1 is MNHNY and CDR2 is SVGAGI (reference sequence). CDR3 DNA: TGTGCCAGCAGTGGAACAGGTCGGGAGACCCAGTACTTC. Translated, it gives CASSGTGRETQYF.

Written as DNA, the CDR3 is TGTGCCAGCAGTAGCGGGGGCACAGATACGCAGTATTTT. It specifies CASSSGGTDTQYF. This chain joins TRBV6-4 and TRBJ2-3; 7 nucleotides line up with TRBD2. The CDR3 runs 13 residues. V shed 5 bases and J 1 base; nucleotides not matched to a gene: 0. Germline loops: CDR1 MRHNA, CDR2 SNTAGT.